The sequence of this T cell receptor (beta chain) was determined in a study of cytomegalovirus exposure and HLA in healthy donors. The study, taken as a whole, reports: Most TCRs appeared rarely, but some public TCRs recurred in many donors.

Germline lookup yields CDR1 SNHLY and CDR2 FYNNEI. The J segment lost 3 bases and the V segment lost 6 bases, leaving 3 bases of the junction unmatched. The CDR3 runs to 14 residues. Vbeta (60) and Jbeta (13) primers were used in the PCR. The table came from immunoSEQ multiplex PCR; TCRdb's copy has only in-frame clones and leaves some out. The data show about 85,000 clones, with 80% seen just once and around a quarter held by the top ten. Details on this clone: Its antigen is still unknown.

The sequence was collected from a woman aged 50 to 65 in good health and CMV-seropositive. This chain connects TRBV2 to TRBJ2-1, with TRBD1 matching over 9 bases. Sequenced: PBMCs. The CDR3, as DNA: TGTGCCAGCAGCCAGACAGGGGGCTACAATGAGCAGTTCTTC. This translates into CASSQTGGYNEQFF.